Described below is a single T cell receptor (beta chain) sequence and its context. Which antigen it targets is not known. Sequence at one end of the junction differs from germline and may be a read error. These data originate in a study of T cell repertoires in cytomegalovirus infection (dated by TCRdb to the late 2010s). Background for the entire study: Donor HLA type was relevant to the analysis, as public TCR beta signatures indicated carriage of CMV infection together with the matching HLA type.

General study outcomes and caveats: In both this cohort and an independent cohort of some 350 donors, the cumulative frequency of public TCR beta family members distinguished carriers of CMV infection plus the relevant HLA type. The ex vivo response was dominated by HLA-C-restricted CMV-specific TCR beta clonotypes, and the single most frequent clonotype in two of eight donors was supplied by these HLA-C-restricted clonotypes.

Measured from the cysteine to the phenylalanine, the CDR3 is 18 residues long. Only the CDR3 region is kept as DNA, spanning 54 bases read in frame from base 1. The germline V gene encodes CDR1 SGHVS and CDR2 FQNEAQ. Sequencing took place on an Illumina HiSeq 1500. TCRdb handled the public reads itself, with Q25 trimming in fastp and clone calling in MiXCR, and kept productive beta chains. Every CDR3 protein is listed once, alongside the most common genes and DNA of its rows. This sample has roughly 760,000 distinct CDR3 sequences in its table, and 35% of those were observed once. The ten largest make up about 2.8% of the sample.

The sequenced sample was PBMCs. The receptor was isolated from a human donor in good health (CMV status not recorded). Some clones in this sample may be carry-over from other donors' samples. The V gene is TRBV7-8 and the J gene is TRBJ1-4; 11 of the junction bases match TRBD1. The CDR3 protein: CASSPYVGQGATNEKLFF. The DNA sequence is as follows: TGTGCCAGCAGCCCTTACGTTGGACAGGGGGCAACAAATGAAAAACTGTTTTTT.